This is a list of T cell receptor beta chains from one sample in a study of CD4 T cells in relation to SARS-CoV-2 and coronaviruses. Profiled with immunoSEQ multiplex PCR; TCRdb holds only in-frame clones, not every one. The sample lists about 60,000 clones, 85% to 95% seen once, with 0.14% in the top ten. Sequenced input: naive CD4+ T cells from PBMCs. The receptors were gathered from a human donor in good health. CDR3s include the opening cysteine and the closing phenylalanine or tryptophan. The order of the fields is V gene, D gene, J gene, CDR3 protein. A D gene is named only where the DNA matches it firmly.

v_call: TRBV19
d_call: TRBD1
j_call: TRBJ1-1
cdr3_aa: CASSAGTGGFTEAFF

v_call: TRBV27
d_call: -
j_call: TRBJ2-3
cdr3_aa: CASSTGTLDTQYF

v_call: TRBV12-5
d_call: -
j_call: TRBJ2-1
cdr3_aa: CASGLVDGLLPLQDEQFF

v_call: TRBV18
d_call: -
j_call: TRBJ1-1
cdr3_aa: CASSPLGGVDTEAFF

v_call: TRBV4-1
d_call: TRBD1
j_call: TRBJ2-7
cdr3_aa: CASSQTGQTFYEQYF

v_call: TRBV7-3
d_call: -
j_call: TRBJ1-2
cdr3_aa: CASSRDGYGYTF

v_call: TRBV5-6
d_call: TRBD1
j_call: TRBJ2-3
cdr3_aa: CASSLRRDRGPDTQYF

v_call: TRBV4-1
d_call: TRBD1
j_call: TRBJ2-7
cdr3_aa: CASSQDGWGTGGEQYF

v_call: TRBV6-1
d_call: -
j_call: TRBJ1-2
cdr3_aa: CASSEANYGYTF

v_call: TRBV6-1
d_call: -
j_call: TRBJ1-5
cdr3_aa: CASSEFYRDTQPQHF

v_call: TRBV4-2
d_call: -
j_call: TRBJ1-2
cdr3_aa: CASSQVGDGYGYTF

v_call: TRBV7-3
d_call: -
j_call: TRBJ2-1
cdr3_aa: CASSSMDPENEQFF

v_call: TRBV3-1/TRBV3-2
d_call: -
j_call: TRBJ2-2
cdr3_aa: CASTMEGGAGELFF

v_call: TRBV10-3
d_call: TRBD1
j_call: TRBJ1-5
cdr3_aa: CAISQTGSSNQPQHF

v_call: TRBV13
d_call: TRBD1
j_call: TRBJ2-2
cdr3_aa: CASSLRARGLTGELFF

v_call: TRBV19
d_call: -
j_call: TRBJ2-6
cdr3_aa: CASSTRSSGANVLTF

v_call: TRBV14
d_call: -
j_call: TRBJ2-3
cdr3_aa: CASSRAQGITDTQYF

v_call: TRBV10-1
d_call: -
j_call: TRBJ1-6
cdr3_aa: CASSDRGSPLHF

v_call: TRBV10-3
d_call: -
j_call: TRBJ2-3
cdr3_aa: CAISELYTQYF

v_call: TRBV5-6
d_call: -
j_call: TRBJ2-3
cdr3_aa: CASSLALKFMSSSTDTQYF

v_call: TRBV20-1
d_call: -
j_call: TRBJ1-3
cdr3_aa: CSASTGTYGNTIYF

v_call: TRBV20-1
d_call: -
j_call: TRBJ1-6
cdr3_aa: CSASRNSPLHF

v_call: TRBV19
d_call: -
j_call: TRBJ1-4
cdr3_aa: CASNTPSTNEKLFF

v_call: TRBV11-2
d_call: TRBD1
j_call: TRBJ2-1
cdr3_aa: CASSFRRTGGQVYNEQFF

v_call: TRBV7-2
d_call: -
j_call: TRBJ2-5
cdr3_aa: CASSLARTGQETQYF

v_call: TRBV30
d_call: -
j_call: TRBJ1-4
cdr3_aa: CAWSPGGTEKLFF

v_call: TRBV29-1
d_call: TRBD2
j_call: TRBJ2-4
cdr3_aa: CSALGVAGDLAKNIQYF

v_call: TRBV5-1
d_call: TRBD2
j_call: TRBJ2-1
cdr3_aa: CASSQYRTSGRAGEQFF

v_call: TRBV2
d_call: TRBD1
j_call: TRBJ2-5
cdr3_aa: CASTITDRRMETQYF

v_call: TRBV24-1
d_call: TRBD1
j_call: TRBJ2-5
cdr3_aa: CATSGQGETQYF

v_call: TRBV18
d_call: -
j_call: TRBJ2-7
cdr3_aa: CASSPVTGSYEQYF

v_call: TRBV5-4
d_call: TRBD2
j_call: TRBJ2-7
cdr3_aa: CASSLASSGSYEQYF

v_call: TRBV3-1/TRBV3-2
d_call: -
j_call: TRBJ1-2
cdr3_aa: CASSQVKGLGSFGYTF

v_call: TRBV3-1/TRBV3-2
d_call: TRBD1
j_call: TRBJ2-7
cdr3_aa: CASSQGGTGPFEQYF